This entry lists 26 T cell receptor beta chains sequenced from one sample in a study of blood T cell repertoires in COVID-19. Profiled with immunoSEQ multiplex PCR; TCRdb holds only in-frame clones, not every one. The sample carries 250,000 to 300,000 clones, 70% to 90% recorded once. Sequencing was done on a sample of PBMCs or T cells enriched from blood (not recorded which). The receptors were sampled from a woman aged 45-60 years who had recovered from COVID-19.

The table lists this clone with a few counts. The chain couples TRBV28 to TRBJ2-5; 7 nucleotides agree with TRBD2. Germline V gives CDR1 MDHEN, CDR2 SYDVKM. J gave up 0 bases and V 6 bases, and 4 bases lay outside the gene matches. The CDR3 spans 14 residues. The CDR3 DNA reads as TGTGCCAGCAGGGGTCTAGCGGACCAAGAGACCCAGTACTTC. Residues: CASRGLADQETQYF.

The chain joins TRBV12-3 or TRBV12-4 to TRBJ2-3; D gene unclear. The germline V and J ends were trimmed by 1 base and 5 bases, with 4 bases remaining between them. The CDR3 consists of 12 residues. Written as DNA, the CDR3 is TGTGCCAGCAGTTTAGTCGTAGATACGCAGTATTTT. As protein: CASSLVVDTQYF.

CDR3 region: CASSPTGVETQYF. CDR3 in DNA: TGCGCCAGCAGCCCGACAGGGGTAGAGACCCAGTACTTC. The chain combines TRBV5-1 with TRBJ2-5; 8 bases are shared with TRBD1. V lost 4 bases and J lost 4; bases outside the gene matches: 3. This CDR3 region has 13 residues. Germline V CDR1 and CDR2: SGHRS, YFSETQ.

The chain has TRBV3-1 (or the pseudogene TRBV3-2) and TRBJ2-2; D is perhaps TRBD1 (5 bases). The CDR3 loop spans 13 amino acids. V shed 5 bases and J shed 7 bases, with 11 bases lying between them. The V gene's germline CDR1 is LGHDT and CDR2 YNNKEL (reference sequence). CDR3 in DNA: TGTGCCAGCAGCGGCCGCAGGGACGGGGAGCTGTTTTTT. This codes for CASSGRRDGELFF.

This clone was observed once. The sample has other DNA sequences that encode this CDR3 too. V is TRBV19 and J is TRBJ1-5; possible D gene TRBD1, 6 bases. CDR1 LNHDA and CDR2 SQIVND come from the germline V gene (reference sequence). Trimming removed 3 bases at V and 4 bases at J, with 10 bases between. The CDR3 loop spans 14 amino acids. The CDR3 nucleotides read TGTGCCAGTAGTATCCGGGACACTAATCAGCCCCAGCATTTT. This translates into CASSIRDTNQPQHF.

V and J are TRBV7-9 and TRBJ2-7; possible D gene TRBD1, 5 bases. Germline values: CDR1 SEHNR, CDR2 FQNEAQ (reference sequence). Between the trimmed V and J ends, which lost 0 bases and 5 bases, there was a span of 8 bases. The CDR3 consists of 13 residues. In DNA, the CDR3 is TGTGCCAGCAGCTTAGCGGGGCAGGACGAGCAGTACTTC. Amino acids: CASSLAGQDEQYF.

The chain couples TRBV7-2 to TRBJ1-2, with TRBD1 matching 7 bases. CDR3 length: 14 amino acids. Germline trimming cut 5 bases from V and 8 bases from J; bases unmatched to any gene: 11. CDR1 is SGHTA, CDR2 FQGNSA, per germline. The DNA of the CDR3 is TGTGCCAGCAGCATAAACAGGGGAGAAGGAGGCTACACCTTC. It yields the protein CASSINRGEGGYTF.

In its sample, this clone was seen a few times. The identical CDR3 is also encoded by other nucleotide sequences in the sample. The chain recombines TRBV6-5 with TRBJ1-4; 9 nucleotides match TRBD1. The V segment lost 2 bases and the J segment 7 bases; nucleotides outside the gene matches: 2. The germline V gene has CDR1 MNHEY and CDR2 SVGAGI. This CDR3 is built from 14 residues. This CDR3 reads CASSYRQGGEKLFF. The CDR3 DNA is TGTGCCAGCAGTTACAGACAGGGGGGTGAAAAACTGTTTTTT.

The DNA for the CDR3 is TGCGCCAGCAGCCAAGATGCGGGGGAAGGGGCTGAAGCTTTCTTT. Translation gives CASSQDAGEGAEAFF. This sequence joins TRBV4-1 and TRBJ1-1, with a tentative D call TRBD1 (5 bases). The germline V and J ends were trimmed by 0 bases and 6 bases, with 14 bases remaining between them. This CDR3 contains 15 residues. Germline values: CDR1 MGHRA, CDR2 YSYEKL.

The chain recombines TRBV21-1 with TRBJ2-3; the table's D call TRBD2 went unverified against the DNA. TRBV21-1 is a listed pseudogene. There are 13 residues in the CDR3. The CDR3, as DNA: TGTGCCAGCGTCCGGGAGGCCACAGATACGCAGTATTTT. The encoded protein is CASVREATDTQYF.

The chain has TRBV27 and TRBJ1-4; 10 bases fit TRBD1. Germline trimming cut 4 bases from V and 7 bases from J; bases unmatched to any gene: 9. CDR3 length: 16 residues. Germline assignment: CDR1 MNHEY and CDR2 SMNVEV (reference sequence). CDR3 DNA sequence: TGTGCCAGCAGTTGGGGCCCGGGACAGGGGAGTGAAAAACTGTTTTTT. It codes for CASSWGPGQGSEKLFF.

A single count supports this clone. The chain employs TRBV7-2 and TRBJ1-1, with D perhaps matching TRBD1 (6 bases). Germline lookup yields CDR1 SGHTA and CDR2 FQGNSA. This CDR3 has 13 amino acids. Trimming removed 3 bases from V and 6 bases from J, with 11 bases in between. The CDR3 DNA follows: TGTGCCAGCAGCTTTGTCAGGGGCGCTGAAGCTTTCTTT. The encoded protein is CASSFVRGAEAFF.

V is TRBV12-5 and J is TRBJ1-4; D is undetermined. The CDR3 covers 14 residues. V lost 0 bases and J 10 bases, leaving 12 bases between the germline ends. From germline, CDR1 is LGHNT and CDR2 FRNRAP. The CDR3 here is CASGLVPFPGKLFF. The CDR3 coding sequence is TGTGCTAGTGGTTTGGTACCGTTCCCGGGAAAACTGTTTTTT.

This clone was observed a single time. This chain connects TRBV6-7 to TRBJ1-4; a weak D match, TRBD1 (6 bases). TRBV6-7 is assigned to the ORF class and has an uncertain function. Trimming removed 6 bases at V and 4 bases at J, with 18 bases between. CDR3 length: 16 amino acids. CDR3 amino acids: CASSRGEGVGNEKLFF. CDR3 bases: TGTGCCAGCAGCCGCGGGGAGGGGGTTGGTAATGAAAAACTGTTTTTT.

V gene TRBV2 combines with J gene TRBJ2-7; D might be TRBD1 (6 bases). Germline CDR1 is SNHLY and CDR2 is FYNNEI. The ends were cut back, 5 bases at V and 5 bases at J, with 16 bases in the middle. The length of the CDR3 is 14 residues. The CDR3 region has the DNA TGTGCCAGCAGTCCCTTAGGGGACATAGACGAGCAGTACTTC. Translation: CASSPLGDIDEQYF.

The rearrangement uses TRBV11-2 and TRBJ2-3; 8 bases map to TRBD1. In germline, CDR1 is SGHAT, CDR2 FQNNGV. The junction had 9 bases not matched to a gene; V was cut back by 4 bases and J by 0 bases. The CDR3 is 17 amino acids. The CDR3 sequence is CASSSITGGASTDTQYF. The DNA of the CDR3 is TGTGCCAGCAGCTCAATTACAGGGGGTGCTAGCACAGATACGCAGTATTTT.

V usage is TRBV27 and J usage is TRBJ1-5, with a possible D match to TRBD1 (6 bases). V gave up 2 bases and J gave up 0 bases, with 11 bases separating them. Germline assignment: CDR1 MNHEY and CDR2 SMNVEV (reference sequence). CDR3 size: 16 residues. CDR3 amino acids: CASSLGGAYSNQPQHF. In DNA form, the CDR3 reads TGTGCCAGCAGTTTAGGGGGGGCTTATAGCAATCAGCCCCAGCATTTT.

This clone was detected a few times. The CDR3 DNA reads as TGTGCCACCAGAGGACAGGGGGCGGACACTGAAGCTTTCTTT. Translated: CATRGQGADTEAFF. The V gene is TRBV24-1, the J gene TRBJ1-1; 11 bases agree with TRBD1. The germline V gene has CDR1 KGHDR and CDR2 SFDVKD. CDR3 length: 14 amino acids. Losses at the gene ends were 7 bases for V and 3 bases for J; bases not matched to a gene: 3.

This chain links TRBV7-9 with TRBJ2-1, with 11 bases lining up with TRBD2. J was trimmed by 8 bases and V by 5 bases; bases with no gene match: 11. Germline V gives CDR1 SEHNR, CDR2 FQNEAQ (reference sequence). The CDR3 contains 16 residues. The CDR3 sequence: CASSLPLSGRAHEQFF. DNA of the CDR3: TGTGCCAGCAGCCTGCCTCTTAGCGGGAGGGCCCATGAGCAGTTCTTC.

This clone was counted once. This chain links TRBV10-3 with TRBJ2-1; D is perhaps TRBD2 (5 bases). The CDR3 spans 17 residues. Germline V gives CDR1 ENHRY, CDR2 SYGVKD. Trimming removed 8 bases from V and 2 bases from J, with 22 bases in between. Here the CDR3 reads CAIPKSPAASPYNEQFF. Here the CDR3 DNA reads TGTGCCATCCCTAAGTCCCCAGCGGCAAGCCCCTACAATGAGCAGTTCTTC.

The rearrangement links TRBV2 to TRBJ1-6; 7 bases fit TRBD1. Per the germline V gene, CDR1 is SNHLY and CDR2 is FYNNEI. J lost 2 bases, V lost 6 bases, and 4 bases had no gene match. The CDR3 is made up of 15 amino acids. The CDR3 protein is CASRRQGTYNSPLHF. The CDR3 DNA reads as TGTGCCAGCAGGCGACAGGGCACCTATAATTCACCCCTCCACTTT.

The CDR3 loop reads CARTGTGGNYGYTF. Written as DNA, the CDR3 is TGTGCCAGAACAGGGACAGGGGGTAACTATGGCTACACCTTC. The gene calls are TRBV6-5 and TRBJ1-2; the match to TRBD1 covers 11 bases. Germline assignment: CDR1 MNHEY and CDR2 SVGAGI. The CDR3 contains 14 residues. V lost 9 bases and J lost 1; bases outside the gene matches: 4.

This clone has a handful of counts. The same CDR3 also results from other DNA sequences found in this sample. This rearrangement joins TRBV6-5 to TRBJ2-7; D might be TRBD1 (6 bases). Trimming pared 2 bases from V and 3 bases from J, leaving 11 bases between. CDR1 MNHEY and CDR2 SVGAGI come from the germline V gene. CDR3 size: 14 residues. The CDR3 sequence is CASSYEGVYYEQYF. The CDR3 DNA is TGTGCCAGCAGTTACGAGGGGGTTTACTACGAGCAGTACTTC.

The chain combines TRBV7-9 with TRBJ1-2; 8 nucleotides match TRBD1. Looked up from germline, CDR1 is SEHNR and CDR2 is FQNEAQ (reference sequence). The CDR3 extends over 13 amino acids. J gave up 8 bases and V 5 bases, and 7 bases lay outside the gene matches. The CDR3 coding sequence is TGTGCCAGCAGCACCCCACAGGGGGAAGGCTACACCTTC. Its protein is CASSTPQGEGYTF. The variable domain in full, completed from reference TRBV7-9 and TRBJ1-2, reads DTGVSQNPRHKITKRGQNVTFRCDPISEHNRLYWYRQTLGQGPEFLTYFQNEAQLEKSRLLSDRFSAERPKGSFSTLEIQRTEQGDSAMYLCASSTPQGEGYTFGSGTRLTVV.

The V and J genes are TRBV11-2 and TRBJ2-7; possibly TRBD1 for D (5 bases). Germline CDR1 is SGHAT and CDR2 is FQNNGV. Trimming cost V 0 bases and J 3 bases, with 15 bases left between them. The CDR3 length is 16 residues. The DNA for the CDR3 is TGTGCCAGCAGCTTAGACCCCGACAGTGGTTTCTACGAGCAGTACTTC. This encodes CASSLDPDSGFYEQYF.

This chain joins TRBV4-2 and TRBJ2-5; D is uncertain. The ends were cut back, 3 bases at V and 3 bases at J, with 11 bases in the middle. CDR1 and CDR2 (germline): LGHNA, YNFKEQ. This CDR3 has 14 amino acids. The CDR3: CASSQADREETQYF. CDR3 nucleotide sequence: TGTGCCAGCAGCCAGGCCGATCGGGAAGAGACCCAGTACTTC.